A single sample gave rise to the 8 T cell receptor beta chains below, sequenced in a study of blood T cells in healthy people across ages. Combining a sample-barcoded 5' primer with a J-beta primer mix, a second PCR ran for about 7 to 11 cycles. One entry per CDR3 protein, called by TCRdb with MiXCR from the 5' RACE reads. Of 650,000 to 1,000,000 distinct CDR3 sequences in the sample, around 34% were seen once. Sequencing was performed on blood. The receptor source for this set is a man between 18 and 35 years old in good health.

For this clonotype: Germline is not matched at one junction end, which may reflect a read error. This chain joins TRBV27 and TRBJ2-7; either TRBD1 or TRBD2 may supply D (7 bases each). Germline CDR1 is MNHEY and CDR2 is SMNVEV (reference sequence). This CDR3 contains 12 residues. The CDR3 is CTSGDRPYEQYF. The CDR3 DNA is TGTACCAGCGGGGACAGACCCTACGAGCAGTACTTC.

This clonotype showed up just once. Since a much larger clone is just one base distant, this may be a read error. The J gene is TRBJ1-2, the V gene TRBV10-3; 8 positions agree with TRBD1. CDR3 size: 14 residues. V trimming: 4 bases; J trimming: 6 bases; junction bases outside the gene matches: 7. Germline-derived CDR1 and CDR2 are ENHRY and SYGVKD. The CDR3 nucleotides read TGTGCCATCAGTGGGGCCAGGACAGGGCATGGCTACACCTTC. This sequence encodes CAISGARTGHGYTF.

V gene TRBV5-1 combines with J gene TRBJ1-1; possibly TRBD1 for D (6 bases). Germline lookup yields CDR1 SGHRS and CDR2 YFSETQ. The CDR3 loop spans 15 amino acids. Trimming stripped 3 bases from V and 0 bases from J, with 12 bases between. The CDR3 loop reads CASSWQDSMNTEAFF. As DNA, the CDR3 is TGCGCCAGCAGCTGGCAGGACAGCATGAACACTGAAGCTTTCTTT.

This chain connects TRBV6-5 to TRBJ2-7; 7 positions agree with TRBD1. The V and J ends lost 6 bases and 1 base, in that order; junction bases with no gene match: 6. This CDR3 has 14 residues. Germline CDR1 MNHEY, CDR2 SVGAGI. CDR3 sequence: CASSVPGQSYEQYF. The CDR3 DNA reads TGTGCCAGCAGCGTACCGGGACAGTCCTACGAGCAGTACTTC.

The V and J genes are TRBV28 and TRBJ1-1, with D hard to call. The germline CDR1 and CDR2 sequences are MDHEN and SYDVKM. The CDR3 is 13 residues long. V lost 5 bases and J 5 bases, leaving 12 bases between the germline ends. The CDR3 loop is CASSGLGGTEAFF. CDR3 coding DNA: TGTGCCAGCAGTGGATTGGGCGGGACTGAAGCTTTCTTT.

This chain connects TRBV7-9 to TRBJ2-7; D gene uncertain. V dropped 4 bases and J dropped 5 bases, with 6 bases sitting between them. The CDR3 has 11 residues. Germline-derived CDR1 and CDR2 are SEHNR and FQNEAQ (reference sequence). The DNA of the CDR3 is TGTGCCAGCAGCTCCCAGAACGAGCAGTACTTC. As protein: CASSSQNEQYF.

This clonotype was seen only a few times. The chain combines TRBV6-6 with TRBJ2-1, with D perhaps TRBD1 or TRBD2 (5 bases each). With the DNA end fitting TRBJ2-7 better, the J assignment may be wrong. There are 14 residues in the CDR3. Germline V CDR1 and CDR2: MNHNY, SVGAGI (reference sequence). The DNA of the CDR3 is TGTGCCAGTACGGGACGGAGCTCCTACAATGAGCAGTACTTC. Its protein is CASTGRSSYNEQYF.

This clonotype occurred a few times. The CDR3 protein is CASSSAVSSYEQYF. In DNA, the CDR3 is TGTGCCAGCTCATCGGCGGTAAGCTCCTACGAGCAGTACTTC. This chain joins TRBV18 and TRBJ2-7, with D unclear. The V gene lost 5 bases and the J gene lost 0 bases, with 11 bases spanning the gap. The CDR3 runs to 14 residues. Germline-derived CDR1 and CDR2 are KGHSH and LQKENI.